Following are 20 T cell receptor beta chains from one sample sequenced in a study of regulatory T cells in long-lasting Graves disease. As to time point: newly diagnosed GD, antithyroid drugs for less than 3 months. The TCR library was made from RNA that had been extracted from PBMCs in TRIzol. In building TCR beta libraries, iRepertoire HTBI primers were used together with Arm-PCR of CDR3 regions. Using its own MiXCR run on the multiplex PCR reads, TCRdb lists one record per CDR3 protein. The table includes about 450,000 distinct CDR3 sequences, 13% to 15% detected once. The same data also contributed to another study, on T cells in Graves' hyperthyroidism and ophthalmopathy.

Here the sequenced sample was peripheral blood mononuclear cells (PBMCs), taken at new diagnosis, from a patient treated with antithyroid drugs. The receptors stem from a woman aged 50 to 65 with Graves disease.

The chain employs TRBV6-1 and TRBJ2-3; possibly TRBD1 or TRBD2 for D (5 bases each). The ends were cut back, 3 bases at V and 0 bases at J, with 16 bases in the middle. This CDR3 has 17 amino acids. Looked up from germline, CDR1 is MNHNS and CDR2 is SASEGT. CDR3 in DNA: TGTGCCAGCAGTGACTCAGTTCAGAGGGGAAGCACAGATACGCAGTATTTT. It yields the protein CASSDSVQRGSTDTQYF.

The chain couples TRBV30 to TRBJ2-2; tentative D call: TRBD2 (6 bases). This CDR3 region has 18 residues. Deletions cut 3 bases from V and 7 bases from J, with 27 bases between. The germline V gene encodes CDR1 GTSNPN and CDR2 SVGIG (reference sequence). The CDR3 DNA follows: TGTGCCTGGAGAGAATATCCGGGCCGCAAGCGGGCTATCGGGGAGCTGTTTTTT. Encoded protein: CAWREYPGRKRAIGELFF.

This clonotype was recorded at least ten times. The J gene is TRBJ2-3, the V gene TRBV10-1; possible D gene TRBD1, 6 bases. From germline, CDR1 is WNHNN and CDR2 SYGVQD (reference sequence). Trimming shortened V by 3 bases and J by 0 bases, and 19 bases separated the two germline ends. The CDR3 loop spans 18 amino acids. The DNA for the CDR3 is TGCGCCAGCAGTGACGATACCCTAACAGGGTCTAGCACAGATACGCAGTATTTT. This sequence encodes CASSDDTLTGSSTDTQYF.

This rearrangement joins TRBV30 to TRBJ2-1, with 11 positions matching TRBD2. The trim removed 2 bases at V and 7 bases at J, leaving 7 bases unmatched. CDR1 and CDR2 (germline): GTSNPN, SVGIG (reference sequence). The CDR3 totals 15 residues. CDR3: CAWSPLPSGRNEQFF. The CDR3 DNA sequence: TGTGCCTGGAGTCCCCTACCTAGCGGGAGGAATGAGCAGTTCTTC.

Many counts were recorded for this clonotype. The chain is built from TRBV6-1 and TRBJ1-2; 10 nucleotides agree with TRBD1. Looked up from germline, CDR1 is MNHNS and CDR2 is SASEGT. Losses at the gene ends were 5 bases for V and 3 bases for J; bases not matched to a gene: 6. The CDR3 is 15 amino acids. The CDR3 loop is CASSRDRGVDYGYTF. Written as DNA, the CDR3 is TGTGCCAGCAGTCGGGACAGGGGCGTCGACTATGGCTACACCTTC.

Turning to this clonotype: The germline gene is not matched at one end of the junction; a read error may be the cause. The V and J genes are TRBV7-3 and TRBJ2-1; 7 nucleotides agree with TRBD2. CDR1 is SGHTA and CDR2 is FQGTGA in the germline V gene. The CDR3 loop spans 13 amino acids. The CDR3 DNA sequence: TGTGCCAGCAGCCAAGGGACTATGGATGAGCAGCTCTTC. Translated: CASSQGTMDEQLF.

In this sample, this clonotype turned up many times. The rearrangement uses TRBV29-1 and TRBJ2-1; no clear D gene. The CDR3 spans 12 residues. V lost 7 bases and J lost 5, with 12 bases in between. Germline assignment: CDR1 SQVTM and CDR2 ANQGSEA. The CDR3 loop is CSAGAPHNEQFF. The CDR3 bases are TGCAGCGCCGGAGCGCCCCACAATGAGCAGTTCTTC.

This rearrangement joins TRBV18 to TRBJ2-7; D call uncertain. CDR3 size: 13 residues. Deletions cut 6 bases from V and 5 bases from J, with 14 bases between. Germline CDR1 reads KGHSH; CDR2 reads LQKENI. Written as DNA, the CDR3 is TGTGCCAGCTCTCCTCGAACGAGCGACGAGCAGTACTTC. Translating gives CASSPRTSDEQYF.

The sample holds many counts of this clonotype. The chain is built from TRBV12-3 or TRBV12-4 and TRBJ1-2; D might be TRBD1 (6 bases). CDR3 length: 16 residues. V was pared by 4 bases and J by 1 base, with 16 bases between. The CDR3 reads CASSSPPGQLNYGYTF. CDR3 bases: TGTGCCAGCAGTTCTCCCCCCGGACAGCTTAACTATGGCTACACCTTC.

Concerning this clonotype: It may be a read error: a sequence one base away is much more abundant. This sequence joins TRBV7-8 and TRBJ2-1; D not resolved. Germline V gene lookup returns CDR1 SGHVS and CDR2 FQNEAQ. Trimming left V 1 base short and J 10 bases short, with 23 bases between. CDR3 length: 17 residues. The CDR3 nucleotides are TGTGCCAGCAGCTTAGTACGTCAAGGCGGAGTAGAACAGGAGCAGTTCTTC. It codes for CASSLVRQGGVEQEQFF.

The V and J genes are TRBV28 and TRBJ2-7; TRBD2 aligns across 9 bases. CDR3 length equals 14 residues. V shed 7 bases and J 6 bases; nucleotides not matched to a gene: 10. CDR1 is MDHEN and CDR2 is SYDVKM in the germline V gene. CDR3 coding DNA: TGTGCCAGCAACCGGGCTAGCGGGACTGCCGAGCAGTACTTC. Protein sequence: CASNRASGTAEQYF. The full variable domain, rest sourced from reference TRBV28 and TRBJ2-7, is DVKVTQSSRYLVKRTGEKVFLECVQDMDHENMFWYRQDPGLGLRLIYFSYDVKMKEKGDIPEGYSVSREKKERFSLILESASTNQTSMYLCASNRASGTAEQYFGPGTRLTVT.

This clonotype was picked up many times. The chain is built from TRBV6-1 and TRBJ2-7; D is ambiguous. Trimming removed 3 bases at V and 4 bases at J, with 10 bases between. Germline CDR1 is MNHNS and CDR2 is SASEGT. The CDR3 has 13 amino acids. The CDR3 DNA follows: TGTGCCAGCAGTGATATAGTACCATACGAGCAGTACTTC. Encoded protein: CASSDIVPYEQYF.

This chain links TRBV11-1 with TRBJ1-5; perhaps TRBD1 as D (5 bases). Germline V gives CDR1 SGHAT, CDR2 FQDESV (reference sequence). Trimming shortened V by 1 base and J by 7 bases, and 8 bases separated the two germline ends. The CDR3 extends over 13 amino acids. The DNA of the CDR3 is TGTGCCAGCAGCTTAGTTCGGGGCCAGCCCCAGCATTTT. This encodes CASSLVRGQPQHF.

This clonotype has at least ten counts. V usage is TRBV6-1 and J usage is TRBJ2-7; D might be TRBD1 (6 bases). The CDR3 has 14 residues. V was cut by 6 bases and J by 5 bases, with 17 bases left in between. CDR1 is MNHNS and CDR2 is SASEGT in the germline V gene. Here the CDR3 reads CASRDRLVVNEQYF. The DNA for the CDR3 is TGTGCCAGCAGAGACAGGCTAGTCGTAAACGAGCAGTACTTC.

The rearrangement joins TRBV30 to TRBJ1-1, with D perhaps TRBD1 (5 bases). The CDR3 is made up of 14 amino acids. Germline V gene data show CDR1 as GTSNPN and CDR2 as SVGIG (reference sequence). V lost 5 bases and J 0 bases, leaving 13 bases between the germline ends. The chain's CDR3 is CAWGPGPMNTEAFF. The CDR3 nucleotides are TGTGCCTGGGGTCCGGGACCGATGAACACTGAAGCTTTCTTT.

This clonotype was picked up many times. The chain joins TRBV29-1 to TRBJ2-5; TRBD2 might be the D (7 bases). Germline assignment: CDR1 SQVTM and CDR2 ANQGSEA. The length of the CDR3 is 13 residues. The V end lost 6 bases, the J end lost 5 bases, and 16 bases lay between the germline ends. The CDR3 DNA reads TGCAGCGTGGGGGGGGCCAGCGTGGAGACCCAGTACTTC. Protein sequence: CSVGGASVETQYF.

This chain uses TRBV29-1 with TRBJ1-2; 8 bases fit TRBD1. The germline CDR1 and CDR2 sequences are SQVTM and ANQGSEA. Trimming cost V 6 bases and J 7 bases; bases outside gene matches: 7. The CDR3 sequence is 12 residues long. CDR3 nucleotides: TGCAGCGTAGAAAAGACAGGGGTTGGCTACACCTTC. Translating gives CSVEKTGVGYTF.

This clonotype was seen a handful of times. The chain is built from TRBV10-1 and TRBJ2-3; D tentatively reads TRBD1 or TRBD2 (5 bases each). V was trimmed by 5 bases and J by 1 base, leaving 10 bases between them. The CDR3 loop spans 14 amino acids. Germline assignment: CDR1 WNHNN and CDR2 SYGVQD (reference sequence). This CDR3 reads CASSRRGRTDTQYF. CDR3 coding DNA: TGCGCCAGCAGTCGCCGGGGCCGCACAGATACGCAGTATTTT.

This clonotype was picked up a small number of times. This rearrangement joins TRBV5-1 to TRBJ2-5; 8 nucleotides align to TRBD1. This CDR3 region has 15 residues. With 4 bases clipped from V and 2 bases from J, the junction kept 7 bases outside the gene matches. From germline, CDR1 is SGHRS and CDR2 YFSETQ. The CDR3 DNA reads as TGCGCCAGCAGCAACGCAGGGGGCAGGCAAGAGACCCAGTACTTC. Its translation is CASSNAGGRQETQYF.

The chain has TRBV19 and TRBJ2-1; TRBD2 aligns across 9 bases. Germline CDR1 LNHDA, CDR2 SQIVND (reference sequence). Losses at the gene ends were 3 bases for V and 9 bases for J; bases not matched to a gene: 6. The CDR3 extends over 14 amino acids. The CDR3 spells CASSISGSNPEQFF. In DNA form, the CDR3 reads TGTGCCAGTAGTATTAGCGGGAGTAATCCTGAGCAGTTCTTC.